The 14 T cell receptor beta chains below all came from one sample that was sequenced in a study of monozygotic twins with inflammatory bowel disease. TCRdb re-called the 5' RACE reads, yielding one record per CDR3 amino acid sequence without DNA. The repertoire table contains fewer than 400,000 distinct CDR3 sequences. Specimen: blood. Receptors originate from a human donor with ulcerative colitis or Crohn's disease, or a healthy co-twin of an affected twin (not recorded which).

The V gene is TRBV18, the J gene TRBJ2-1. The CDR3 has 20 residues. Germline V CDR1 and CDR2: KGHSH, LQKENI. This CDR3 reads CASSPPGFQTEASSYNEQFF.

The chain is built from TRBV7-9 and TRBJ2-7; TCRdb's D gene call, TRBD1, goes unchecked for lack of DNA. This CDR3 is 13 amino acids long. Germline V gives CDR1 SEHNR, CDR2 FQNEAQ (reference sequence). CDR3 protein: CASRSGRGYEQYF.

The V and J genes are TRBV5-1 and TRBJ1-4. CDR1 is SGHRS, CDR2 YFSETQ, per germline. CDR3 size: 18 residues. CDR3 in amino acids: CASSLAPGRGGANEKLFF.

The chain recombines TRBV29-1 with TRBJ2-3. The CDR3 covers 13 residues. Per the germline V gene, CDR1 is SQVTM and CDR2 is ANQGSEA. CDR3 residues: CSSLGILTDTQYF.

The chain combines TRBV5-1 with TRBJ2-7; without DNA, the TCRdb call of TRBD1 cannot be checked. The germline V gene has CDR1 SGHRS and CDR2 YFSETQ. The CDR3 runs 14 residues. The CDR3 loop is CASSDGGSLDEQYF.

V and J are TRBV7-2 and TRBJ1-6. Per the germline V gene, CDR1 is SGHTA and CDR2 is FQGNSA. CDR3 length: 14 amino acids. The CDR3 is CASSPSSYNSPLHF. Supplemented by reference TRBV7-2 and TRBJ1-6, the full variable domain reads GAGVSQSPSNKVTEKGKDVELRCDPISGHTALYWYRQSLGQGLEFLIYFQGNSAPDKSGLPSDRFSAERTGGSVSTLTIQRTQQEDSAVYLCASSPSSYNSPLHFGNGTRLTVT.

CDR3 protein: CASSEWSFVVFSNQPQHF. This chain links TRBV6-1 with TRBJ1-5. Germline-derived CDR1 and CDR2 are MNHNS and SASEGT. The CDR3 totals 18 residues.

The rearrangement joins TRBV20-1 to TRBJ2-7. The CDR3 extends over 15 amino acids. CDR1 is DFQATT, CDR2 SNEGSKA, per germline (reference sequence). The chain's CDR3 is CSARDVVAKLYEQYF.

The rearrangement links TRBV18 to TRBJ1-1; the D gene TCRdb calls, TRBD1, cannot be checked with no DNA. Per germline, CDR1 KGHSH and CDR2 LQKENI. The CDR3 contains 14 residues. Here the CDR3 reads CASSKQGADTEAFF. Full variable domain (rest looked up from reference TRBV18 and TRBJ1-1): NAGVMQNPRHLVRRRGQEARLRCSPMKGHSHVYWYRQLPEEGLKFMVYLQKENIIDESGMPKERFSAEFPKEGPSILRIQQVVRGDSAAYFCASSKQGADTEAFFGQGTRLTVV.

The V gene is TRBV5-1, the J gene TRBJ1-6; TCRdb names TRBD1, which stays unverified in the absence of DNA. Germline values: CDR1 SGHRS, CDR2 YFSETQ. The CDR3 runs 16 residues. CDR3 protein: CASSLAGAQYNSPLHF.

The chain employs TRBV12-3 or TRBV12-4 and TRBJ1-2; TCRdb's assignment of TRBD1 cannot be checked, as there is no DNA. CDR3 size: 13 residues. Here the CDR3 reads CASTRGGAYGYTF.

The rearrangement links TRBV7-2 to TRBJ2-2; TCRdb returns TRBD1, unconfirmable since there is no DNA. The CDR3 length is 15 residues. CDR1 and CDR2 from the germline V gene are SGHTA and FQGNSA. This CDR3 is CASSKGTGSAGELFF.

V usage is TRBV28 and J usage is TRBJ2-2. The CDR3 is 12 amino acids. Germline CDR1 is MDHEN and CDR2 is SYDVKM. The CDR3 region is CASSLMGGELFF. Full variable domain (rest looked up from reference TRBV28 and TRBJ2-2): DVKVTQSSRYLVKRTGEKVFLECVQDMDHENMFWYRQDPGLGLRLIYFSYDVKMKEKGDIPEGYSVSREKKERFSLILESASTNQTSMYLCASSLMGGELFFGEGSRLTVL.

The chain recombines TRBV28 with TRBJ2-7; TCRdb outputs TRBD1, but without DNA this stays unchecked. The germline V gene has CDR1 MDHEN and CDR2 SYDVKM. The CDR3 covers 15 residues. The CDR3 reads CASSSPGQGRYEQYF. The complete variable domain, with remaining parts taken from reference TRBV28 and TRBJ2-7, reads DVKVTQSSRYLVKRTGEKVFLECVQDMDHENMFWYRQDPGLGLRLIYFSYDVKMKEKGDIPEGYSVSREKKERFSLILESASTNQTSMYLCASSSPGQGRYEQYFGPGTRLTVT.